This T cell receptor (beta chain) came from a study of blood T cells in healthy people across ages. A second PCR of about 7 to 11 cycles used a sample-barcoded 5' primer and a J-beta primer mix. TCRdb called the 5' RACE reads again in MiXCR, with one record for every CDR3 protein. The repertoire consists of just under 550,000 distinct CDR3 sequences, with less than 25% occurring once and the leading ten covering 7.5% to 9%. As concerns this clonotype: The junction differs from germline at one of its ends, possibly a read error.

Germline V gene data show CDR1 as SGHAT and CDR2 as FQNNGV. CDR3 length: 15 residues. These data also featured in a second study, about T cells of mothers and their children. That study reports: Donation was provided by three healthy Caucasian mothers along with their six children.

The TCR comes from a boy between 5 and 17 years old in good health. Sample: blood. The gene calls are TRBV11-2 and TRBJ1-1; no firm D call. DNA for the CDR3: TGTGCCAACAGCTTCTCTTACCGCCGGGGCACTGAAGCTTTCTTT. Translation: CANSFSYRRGTEAFF.